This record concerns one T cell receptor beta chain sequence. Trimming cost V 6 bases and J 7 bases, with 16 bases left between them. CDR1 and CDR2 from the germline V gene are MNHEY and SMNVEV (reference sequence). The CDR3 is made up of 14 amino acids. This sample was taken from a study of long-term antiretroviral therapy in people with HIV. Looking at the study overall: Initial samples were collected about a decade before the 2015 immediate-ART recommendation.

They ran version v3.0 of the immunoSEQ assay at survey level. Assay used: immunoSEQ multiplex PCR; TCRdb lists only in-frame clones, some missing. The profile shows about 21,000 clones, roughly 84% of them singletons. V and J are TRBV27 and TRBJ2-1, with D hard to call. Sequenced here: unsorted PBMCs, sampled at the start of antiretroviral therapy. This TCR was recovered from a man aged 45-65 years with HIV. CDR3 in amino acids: CASRAAGWINEQFF. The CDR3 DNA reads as TGTGCCAGCAGGGCGGCAGGATGGATAAATGAGCAGTTCTTC.